These 5 T cell receptor beta chains were all obtained from the same sample, sequenced in a study of T-cell reconstitution after alpha-beta-depleted transplantation in children (dated by TCRdb to the mid-2010s). Library preparation was by PCR. Reads for this sample came from an Illumina HiSeq 2500. Molecular barcoding was employed in the preparation of TCR libraries, with unique molecular identifiers being used to normalize TCRbeta repertoire quantification. The raw public data were reprocessed by TCRdb itself: fastp quality trimming at Q25, MiXCR clonotype calling, in-frame beta chains only. When rows share a CDR3 protein, they turn into one entry using the most common DNA and genes. The table for this sample lists about 980,000 distinct CDR3 sequences; 25% to 35% of them were counted only once. The ten largest account for roughly 30% of the sample. The treatment or condition label, as the study defines it: allogeneic hematopoietic cell transplantation with graft depleted of TCRalphabeta T cells and CD19 B cells.

The source was PBMCs, mostly from graft donor cells, collected 360 days after TCRalphabeta/CD19-depleted stem cell transplant. The origin of the receptors is a boy under two years old who had a stem cell transplant for SCID, so the T cells may come from the graft donor.

This clonotype came up a few times. This rearrangement joins TRBV6-5 to TRBJ1-1, with a tentative D call TRBD1 (5 bases). Between the trimmed V and J ends, which lost 2 bases and 8 bases, there was a span of 18 bases. The CDR3 length is 15 residues. Germline CDR1 MNHEY, CDR2 SVGAGI. Here the CDR3 reads CASSYVPGPWGEAFF. CDR3 bases: TGTGCCAGCAGTTACGTCCCGGGGCCGTGGGGAGAAGCTTTCTTT.

This clonotype has only a few counts. The V call is TRBV10-3, the J call TRBJ2-7; 7 bases map to TRBD1. V lost 8 bases, J lost 2 bases, and 18 bases stayed unmatched. CDR1 is ENHRY and CDR2 is SYGVKD in the germline V gene. The length of the CDR3 is 17 residues. CDR3 loop: CAIARPRGRLVPYEQYF. The DNA for the CDR3 is TGTGCCATCGCGCGCCCGAGGGGGCGCTTAGTCCCCTACGAGCAGTACTTC.

The sample holds a few counts of this clonotype. The CDR3 here is CASSPGQTVVNTEAFF. The CDR3 DNA follows: TGCGCCAGCAGCCCGGGACAGACGGTCGTGAACACTGAAGCTTTCTTT. This chain uses TRBV5-1 with TRBJ1-1; the match to TRBD1 covers 7 bases. Germline V gives CDR1 SGHRS, CDR2 YFSETQ. J was trimmed by 0 bases and V by 4 bases; bases with no gene match: 9. The CDR3 covers 16 residues.

The rearrangement links TRBV7-9 to TRBJ2-1; the D gene could be TRBD1 or TRBD2 (5 bases each). CDR1 and CDR2 from the germline V gene are SEHNR and FQNEAQ (reference sequence). The V gene lost 3 bases and the J gene lost 6 bases, with 15 bases spanning the gap. There are 15 residues in the CDR3. The DNA for the CDR3 is TGTGCCAGCAGCTTCGGGGCCTCAGACTTCAATGAGCAGTTCTTC. Its translation is CASSFGASDFNEQFF.

In this sample, this clonotype turned up a few times. This rearrangement joins TRBV29-1 to TRBJ1-1; D gene unclear. CDR1 and CDR2 (germline): SQVTM, ANQGSEA. This CDR3 has 11 amino acids. With 4 bases removed from V and 3 bases from J, the gap between germline ends came to 6 bases. The CDR3 protein is CSVVTHTEAFF. The CDR3 nucleotides read TGCAGCGTTGTGACTCACACTGAAGCTTTCTTT.